The present T cell receptor beta chain was sequenced within a study of cytomegalovirus exposure and HLA in healthy donors. Study-wide results and limits: Cytomegalovirus status was reportedly diagnosed by the classifier with high sensitivity and specificity. Most of the TCR beta V segments (in an earlier analysis) were productive either about 87% or about 30% of the time.

In the PCR, 60 Vbeta and 13 Jbeta primers were used. TCRdb's table, derived via immunoSEQ multiplex PCR, lists solely in-frame clones and lacks some. This table has roughly 150,000 clones, roughly 77% appearing once. A single count supports this clone. Its antigen remains unidentified. V lost 4 bases to trimming and J lost 0 bases, with 8 bases between them. Germline V gives CDR1 WNHNN, CDR2 SYGVQD (reference sequence). The CDR3 sequence is 14 residues long. The donors gave bone marrow, and they were healthy. This sequence joins TRBV10-1 and TRBJ2-3, with TRBD2 as a possible D gene (5 bases). The sequenced sample was PBMCs. The TCR sequence derives from a man younger than 35 in good health and CMV-seropositive. The CDR3 here is CASSVGLSTDTQYF. The CDR3 nucleotides read TGCGCCAGCAGTGTCGGACTGAGCACAGATACGCAGTATTTT.